The 8 T cell receptor beta chains reported below all come from one sample, sequenced in a study of identical twins. TCRdb used MiXCR to reprocess the 5' RACE reads, holding one entry per CDR3 protein. Here the sample spans approximately 890,000 distinct CDR3 sequences, 9% to 15% being singletons. Separately, the same data were catalogued under a study of yellow fever vaccine responses in identical twins.

Sequencing was carried out using PBMCs. The receptors stem from a woman aged 18-35 years in good health.

This rearrangement joins TRBV4-1 to TRBJ2-5; 8 bases line up with TRBD2. With 0 bases clipped from V and 5 bases from J, the junction kept 5 bases outside the gene matches. There are 15 residues in the CDR3. In germline, CDR1 is MGHRA, CDR2 YSYEKL. The CDR3 region is CASSQDPGLDETQYF. CDR3 nucleotides: TGCGCCAGCAGCCAAGATCCGGGACTAGATGAGACCCAGTACTTC.

This clonotype was found a few times. CDR3 amino acids: CASSQVRVNEKLFF. In nucleotides, the CDR3 is TGTGCCAGCAGCCAAGTCAGGGTGAACGAAAAACTGTTTTTT. This chain connects TRBV3-1 to TRBJ1-4, with D possibly TRBD1 on 5 matching bases. The V gene lost 1 base and the J gene lost 8 bases, with 11 bases spanning the gap. Germline CDR1 LGHDT, CDR2 YNNKEL (reference sequence). This CDR3 is built from 14 residues. Full variable domain (outside the CDR3, taken from reference TRBV3-1 and TRBJ1-4): DTAVSQTPKYLVTQMGNDKSIKCEQNLGHDTMYWYKQDSKKFLKIMFSYNNKELIINETVPNRFSPKSPDKAHLNLHINSLELGDSAVYFCASSQVRVNEKLFFGSGTQLSVL.

This clonotype was observed at least ten times. The chain carries TRBV7-8 and TRBJ2-7, with D maybe TRBD2 (6 bases). Germline V lookup: CDR1 SGHVS, CDR2 FQNEAQ. The CDR3 is made up of 15 amino acids. The V end lost 1 base, the J end lost 2 bases, and 12 bases lay between the germline ends. The CDR3, as DNA: TGTGCCAGCAGCTTAGATGGGGGGTGGACCTACGAGCAGTACGTC. It specifies CASSLDGGWTYEQYV.

The chain recombines TRBV28 with TRBJ2-7, with D possibly being TRBD1 (6 bases). This CDR3 is 12 amino acids long. CDR1 and CDR2 from the germline V gene are MDHEN and SYDVKM. Deletions cut 6 bases from V and 4 bases from J, with 10 bases between. CDR3 protein: CASRKQGYEQYV. In DNA, the CDR3 is TGTGCCAGCAGGAAACAGGGTTACGAGCAGTACGTC.

This clonotype was observed at least ten times. The junction and the germline gene differ at one end; a read error may be behind it. The V gene is TRBV5-1, the J gene TRBJ1-1; tentatively, D is TRBD1 (5 bases). The CDR3 consists of 12 residues. CDR1 and CDR2 from the germline V gene are SGHRS and YFSETQ. The DNA of the CDR3 is TGTGCCAGCAGCCTGGGGCACACTGAAGCTTTCTTT. It codes for CASSLGHTEAFF. Full variable domain (outside the CDR3, taken from reference TRBV5-1 and TRBJ1-1): KAGVTQTPRYLIKTRGQQVTLSCSPISGHRSVSWYQQTPGQGLQFLFEYFSETQRNKGNFPGRFSGRQFSNSRSEMNVSTLELGDSALYLCASSLGHTEAFFGQGTRLTVV.

This clonotype was seen a handful of times. The chain combines TRBV6-2 or TRBV6-3 with TRBJ2-3; D gene uncertain. The V gene's germline CDR1 is MNHEY and CDR2 SVGEGT. The CDR3 contains 12 residues. Trimming shortened V by 2 bases and J by 2 bases, and 2 bases separated the two germline ends. CDR3 nucleotide sequence: TGTGCCAGCAGTTACCTCACAGATACGCAGTATTTT. It encodes CASSYLTDTQYF.

The table lists this clonotype with a few counts. The rearrangement uses TRBV5-1 and TRBJ2-3; D may be TRBD2 (5 bases). The CDR3 spans 16 residues. The V end lost 0 bases, the J end lost 4 bases, and 15 bases lay between the germline ends. The germline V gene encodes CDR1 SGHRS and CDR2 YFSETQ. The CDR3 loop reads CASSLDGVRHSDTQYF. CDR3 in DNA: TGCGCCAGCAGCTTGGACGGGGTGCGTCATTCAGATACGCAGTATTTT.

The chain carries TRBV5-1 and TRBJ2-6; the D call may be TRBD1 or TRBD2 (5 bases each). Germline V lookup: CDR1 SGHRS, CDR2 YFSETQ. This CDR3 is built from 17 residues. V was clipped by 2 bases and J by 4 bases, with 16 bases between them. The CDR3 nucleotides are TGCGCCAGCAGCTTCAAGGCAGGGAGAAACGGGGCCAACGTCCTGACTTTC. Translation gives CASSFKAGRNGANVLTF.